This TCR beta chain was obtained from a study of T-cell memory formation after mild COVID-19. Whole-study results and caveats: Pre-infection memory harbored some responding clones, suggesting cross-reactive memory joined. The study found balanced CD4/CD8 in clones contracting day 15 to 85 and a CD4+ lean in later expanders.

TCRdb redid the calling of the 5' RACE reads with MiXCR, one entry per CDR3 protein. There are around 410,000 distinct CDR3 sequences in the sample; under 25% occur only once, and about 12% lies in the top ten. This CDR3 has 16 residues. The V segment lost 4 bases and the J segment 3 bases; nucleotides outside the gene matches: 10. From germline, CDR1 is SGHRS and CDR2 YFSETQ. This clonotype was detected only a few times. Its antigen is as yet unknown. This receptor was identified in an adult woman who had mild COVID-19 (a few samples of this study predate the infection). Cell type and time point are not known. This chain joins TRBV5-1 and TRBJ1-2; 9 bases line up with TRBD1. Sequenced sample: PBMCs or a T cell subset sorted from them (not recorded which). The CDR3 region has the DNA TGCGCCAGCAGCGTGACCACGGGACAGGGCGACTATGGCTACACCTTC. It encodes CASSVTTGQGDYGYTF.